A selection of T cell receptor beta chains follows, all from one sample in a study of cytomegalovirus exposure and HLA in healthy donors. Sequenced by immunoSEQ multiplex PCR; TCRdb stores in-frame clones only, minus some. The sample has 80,000 to 100,000 clones; 65% to 85% are singletons. The sample was PBMCs. These receptors were obtained from a middle-aged man in good health and CMV-seronegative. The CDR3 runs from the conserved cysteine through the conserved F or W. A D gene is named only where the DNA matches it firmly. Clone size is shown for a subset of rows, as once, few, many or a class of expanded clone.

d_call	clone_size	j_call	v_call	cdr3_nt	cdr3_aa
TRBD1	.	TRBJ1-5	TRBV28	TGTGCCAGTGGGGGACAGGGGGCGGTTCAGCCCCAGCATTTT	CASGGQGAVQPQHF
TRBD1	.	TRBJ2-7	TRBV6-1	TGTGCCAGCACGGACAGGGTTCTCTACGAGCAGTACTTC	CASTDRVLYEQYF
TRBD1	.	TRBJ2-7	TRBV5-1	TGCGCCAGCAGCGCGACCGGGACAGGGCCCTCCTACGAGCAGTACTTC	CASSATGTGPSYEQYF
.	.	TRBJ2-2	TRBV6-1	TGTGCCAGCAGTGAAGCTGCGGACTGGAAGAACACCGGGGAGCTGTTTTTT	CASSEAADWKNTGELFF
TRBD2	.	TRBJ2-2	TRBV5-1	TGCGCCAGCAGCTTCTCCACTAGCGGGCACGGGGAGCTGTTTTTT	CASSFSTSGHGELFF
.	.	TRBJ1-2	TRBV5-1	TGCGCCAGCAGCTTGCTCGGCAGGGAAGGCTACACCTTC	CASSLLGREGYTF
.	.	TRBJ1-3	TRBV19	TGTGCCAGTAGTATAGACGTCTCTGGAAACACCATATATTTT	CASSIDVSGNTIYF
.	.	TRBJ2-7	TRBV28	TGTGCCAGCAGTTTTGACTCCGGCGAGCAGTACTTC	CASSFDSGEQYF
.	.	TRBJ1-1	TRBV5-4	TGTGCCAGCAGCCGACAGGAGAACACTGAAGCTTTCTTT	CASSRQENTEAFF
.	.	TRBJ2-1	TRBV23-1	TGCGCCAGCCGACCTCCTCGGGGATCCTACAATGAGCAGTTCTTC	CASRPPRGSYNEQFF
.	once	TRBJ1-1	TRBV6-5	TGTGCCAGCAAAGAAGGACAAAGGTGGAACACTGAAGCTTTCTTT	CASKEGQRWNTEAFF
.	once	TRBJ1-6	TRBV18	TGTGCCAGCTCACCACCCCGACAGGCTCATAATTCACCCCTCCACTTT	CASSPPRQAHNSPLHF
.	once	TRBJ1-5	TRBV15	TGTGCCACCAGCAGAGATAGGACAGCTCGGCCATTAGTCCATTTT	CATSRDRTARPLVHF
.	.	TRBJ2-6	TRBV29-1	TGCAGCGTTCGGGGTAGCGCGAGCTCTGGGGCCAACGTCCTGACTTTC	CSVRGSASSGANVLTF
.	few	TRBJ1-1	TRBV11-2	TGTGCCAGCAGCTTCAAGGGGGAGAAGGCTTTCTTT	CASSFKGEKAFF
.	.	TRBJ2-1	TRBV11-2	TGTGCCAGCACCGGAAGGGGTTATAATGAGCAGTTCTTC	CASTGRGYNEQFF